This T cell receptor (beta chain) was profiled in a study of blood T cell repertoires in COVID-19. About the study: PBMCs, B-cell-depleted T cells, or T cells provided the cDNA or gDNA that made up the material.

Authors' data handling: Amplified reference gene primers provided the basis for estimating nucleated cell counts. Repertoires were generated with immunoSEQ multiplex PCR, while TCRdb's copy carries only in-frame clones and drops some. V and J calls and clone size follow that table, whereas D and trimming were derived from the DNA. The sample records 15,000 to 17,000 clones, approximately 90% being singletons. The CDR3 is made up of 16 amino acids. Per germline, CDR1 SGHTA and CDR2 FQGNSA. With V trimmed by 6 bases and J by 2 bases, 6 bases remained unmatched. Material for sequencing was peripheral blood. V usage is TRBV7-2 and J usage is TRBJ2-3; 12 positions agree with TRBD2. This sequence originates from a man in his sixties with acute or convalescent COVID-19. The CDR3: CASSLLAGGNTDTQYF. The DNA of the CDR3 is TGTGCCAGCAGTCTCCTAGCGGGGGGGAACACAGATACGCAGTATTTT.